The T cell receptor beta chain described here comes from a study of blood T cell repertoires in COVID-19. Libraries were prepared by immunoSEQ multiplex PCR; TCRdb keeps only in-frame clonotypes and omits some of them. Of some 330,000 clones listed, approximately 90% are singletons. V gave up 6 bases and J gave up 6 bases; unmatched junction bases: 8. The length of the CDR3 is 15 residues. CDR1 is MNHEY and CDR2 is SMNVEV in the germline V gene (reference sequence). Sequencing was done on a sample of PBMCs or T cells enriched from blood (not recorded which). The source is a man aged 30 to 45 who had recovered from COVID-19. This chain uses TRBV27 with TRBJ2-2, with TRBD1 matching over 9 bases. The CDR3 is CASRITTGGAGELFF. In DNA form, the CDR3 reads TGTGCCAGCAGGATTACGACAGGGGGAGCCGGGGAGCTGTTTTTT.